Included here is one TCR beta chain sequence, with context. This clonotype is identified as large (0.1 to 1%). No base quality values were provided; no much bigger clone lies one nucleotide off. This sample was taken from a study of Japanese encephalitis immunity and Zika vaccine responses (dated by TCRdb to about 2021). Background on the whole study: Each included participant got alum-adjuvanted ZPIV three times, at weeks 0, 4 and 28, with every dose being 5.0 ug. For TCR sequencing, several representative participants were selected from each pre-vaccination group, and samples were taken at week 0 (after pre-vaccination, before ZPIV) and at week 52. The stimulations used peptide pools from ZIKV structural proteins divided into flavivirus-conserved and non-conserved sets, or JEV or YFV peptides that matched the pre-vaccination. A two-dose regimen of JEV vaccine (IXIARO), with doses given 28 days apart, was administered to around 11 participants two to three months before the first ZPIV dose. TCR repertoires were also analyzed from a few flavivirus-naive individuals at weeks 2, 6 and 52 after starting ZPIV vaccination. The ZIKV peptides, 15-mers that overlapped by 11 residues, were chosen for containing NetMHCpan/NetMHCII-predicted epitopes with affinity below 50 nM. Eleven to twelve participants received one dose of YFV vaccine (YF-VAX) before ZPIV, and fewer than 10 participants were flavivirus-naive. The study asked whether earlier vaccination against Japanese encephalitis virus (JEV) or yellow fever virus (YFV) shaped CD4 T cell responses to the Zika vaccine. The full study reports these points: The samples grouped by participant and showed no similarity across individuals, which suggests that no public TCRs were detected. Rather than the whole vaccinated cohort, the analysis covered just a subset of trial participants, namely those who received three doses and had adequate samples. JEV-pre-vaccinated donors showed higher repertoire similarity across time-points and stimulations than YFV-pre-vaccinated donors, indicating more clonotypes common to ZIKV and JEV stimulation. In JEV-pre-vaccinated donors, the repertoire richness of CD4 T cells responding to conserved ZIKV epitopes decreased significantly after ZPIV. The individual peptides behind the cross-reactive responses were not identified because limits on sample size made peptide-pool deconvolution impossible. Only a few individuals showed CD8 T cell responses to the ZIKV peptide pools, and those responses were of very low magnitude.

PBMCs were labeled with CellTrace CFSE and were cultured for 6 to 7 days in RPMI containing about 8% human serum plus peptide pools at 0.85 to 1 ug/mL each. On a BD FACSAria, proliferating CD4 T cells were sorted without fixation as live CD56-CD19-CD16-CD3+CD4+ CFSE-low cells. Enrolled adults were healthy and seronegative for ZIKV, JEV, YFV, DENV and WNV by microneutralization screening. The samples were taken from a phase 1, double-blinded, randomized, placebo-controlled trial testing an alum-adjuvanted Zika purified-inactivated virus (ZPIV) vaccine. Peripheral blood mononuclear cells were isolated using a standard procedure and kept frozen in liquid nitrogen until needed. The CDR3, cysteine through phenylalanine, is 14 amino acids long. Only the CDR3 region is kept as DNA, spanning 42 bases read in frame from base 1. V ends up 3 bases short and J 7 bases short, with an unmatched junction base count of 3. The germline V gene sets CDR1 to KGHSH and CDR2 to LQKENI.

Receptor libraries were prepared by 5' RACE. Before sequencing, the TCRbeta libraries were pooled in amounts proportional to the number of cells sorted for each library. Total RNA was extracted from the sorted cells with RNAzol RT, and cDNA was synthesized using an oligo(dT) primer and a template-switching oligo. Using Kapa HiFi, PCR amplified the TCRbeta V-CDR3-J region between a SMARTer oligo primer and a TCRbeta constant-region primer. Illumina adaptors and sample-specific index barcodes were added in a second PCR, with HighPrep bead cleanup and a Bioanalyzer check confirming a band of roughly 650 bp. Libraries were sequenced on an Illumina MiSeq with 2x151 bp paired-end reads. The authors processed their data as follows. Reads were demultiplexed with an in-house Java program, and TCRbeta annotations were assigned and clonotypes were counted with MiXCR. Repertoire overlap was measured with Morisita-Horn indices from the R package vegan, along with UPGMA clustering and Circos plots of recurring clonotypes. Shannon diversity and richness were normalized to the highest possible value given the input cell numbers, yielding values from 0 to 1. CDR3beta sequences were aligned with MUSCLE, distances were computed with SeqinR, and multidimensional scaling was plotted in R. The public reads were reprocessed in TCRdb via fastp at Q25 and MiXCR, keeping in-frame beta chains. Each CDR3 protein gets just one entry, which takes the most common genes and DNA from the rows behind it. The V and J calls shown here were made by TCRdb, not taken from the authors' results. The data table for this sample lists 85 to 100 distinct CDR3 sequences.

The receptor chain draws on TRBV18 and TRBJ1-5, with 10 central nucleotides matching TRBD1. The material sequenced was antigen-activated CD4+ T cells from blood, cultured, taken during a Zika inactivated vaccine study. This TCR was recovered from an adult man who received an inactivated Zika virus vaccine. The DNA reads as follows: TGTGCCAGCTCACCCGGACAGGGGGGCCAGCCCCAGCATTTT. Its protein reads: CASSPGQGGQPQHF.